These 25 T cell receptor beta chains share one sample of origin, sequenced in a study of graft-versus-host responses after intestinal transplantation. No antigen has been assigned to these receptors. Repertoires were generated with immunoSEQ multiplex PCR, while TCRdb's copy carries only in-frame clones and drops some. Of fewer than 120,000 clones listed, about 94% are singletons. The sequencing used unstimulated CD8+ T cells sorted from spleen or lymph node cells, collected before intestinal transplant. These receptors were obtained from a human donor who received an intestinal transplant.

This sequence joins TRBV27 and TRBJ2-7, with D unclear. CDR1 and CDR2 (germline): MNHEY, SMNVEV (reference sequence). The CDR3 spans 13 residues. The V and J ends lost 8 bases and 3 bases respectively, with 14 bases between them. CDR3 residues: CASAGGGRYEQYF. The CDR3 DNA sequence: TGTGCCAGCGCTGGTGGCGGTCGCTACGAGCAGTACTTC.

This chain links TRBV6-1 with TRBJ2-1, with D perhaps TRBD1 (6 bases). Germline V gene data show CDR1 as MNHNS and CDR2 as SASEGT. This CDR3 contains 11 residues. V was cut by 3 bases and J by 10 bases, with 7 bases left in between. CDR3 in DNA: TGTGCCAGCAGTGACAGGGGAGAGCAGTTCTTC. Protein product: CASSDRGEQFF.

The chain recombines TRBV5-4 with TRBJ2-1; maybe TRBD1 (6 bases). CDR3 size: 12 residues. CDR1 and CDR2 from the germline V gene are SGHNT and YYREEE (reference sequence). V lost 5 bases and J 11 bases, leaving 14 bases between the germline ends. CDR3 sequence: CASSPGDIQQFF. The CDR3 DNA reads TGTGCCAGCAGTCCCGGGGACATCCAGCAGTTCTTC.

V gene TRBV27 combines with J gene TRBJ2-1; 11 bases agree with TRBD2. The V gene end was trimmed by 5 bases and the J gene end by 12 bases; junction bases not matched to a gene: 12. There are 15 residues in the CDR3. Germline assignment: CDR1 MNHEY and CDR2 SMNVEV (reference sequence). CDR3 DNA: TGTGCCAGCAGTCCAGGGACTAGCGGTTTCTACGGGCAGTTCTTC. Its translation is CASSPGTSGFYGQFF.

Comments on this clone: One end of the junction is discordant with germline, which a read error may explain. The same CDR3 arises from other DNA sequences in this sample as well. The V call is TRBV5-6, the J call TRBJ2-1; 7 bases agree with TRBD1. This CDR3 comprises 16 residues. The V gene's germline CDR1 is SGHDT and CDR2 YYEEEE. CDR3 DNA: TGCGCCAGCAGCTGGGAAGGGACAGTCTCCCCTGTTGAGCAGTTCTTC. This gives the protein CASSWEGTVSPVEQFF.

The gene calls are TRBV27 and TRBJ2-2; 7 bases map to TRBD1. Losses at the gene ends were 3 bases for V and 7 bases for J; bases not matched to a gene: 5. Germline V gives CDR1 MNHEY, CDR2 SMNVEV (reference sequence). This CDR3 contains 14 residues. The CDR3 loop reads CASSFYQGVGELFF. CDR3 DNA sequence: TGTGCCAGCAGTTTTTACCAGGGGGTCGGGGAGCTGTTTTTT.

With regard to this clone: The junction departs from germline at one end; a sequencing error may be responsible. The chain carries TRBV7-7 and TRBJ2-7; D ambiguous. In germline, CDR1 is SSHAT, CDR2 FNYEAQ (reference sequence). CDR3 length: 13 amino acids. In DNA form, the CDR3 reads TGTGCTAGCAGCTTAGATCGTAGTCACGAGCAGTACTTC. Its translation is CASSLDRSHEQYF.

This clone has a handful of counts. The V and J genes are TRBV7-9 and TRBJ2-7; 7 nucleotides align to TRBD2. The CDR3 extends over 13 amino acids. V trimming: 8 bases; J trimming: 3 bases; junction bases outside the gene matches: 7. Germline lookup yields CDR1 SEHNR and CDR2 FQNEAQ (reference sequence). CDR3 protein: CASRPGGVYEQYF. The CDR3 DNA is TGTGCCAGCCGTCCGGGAGGAGTCTACGAGCAGTACTTC.

This clone was recorded only once. The chain couples TRBV6-1 to TRBJ2-1; D is unclear. The CDR3 runs 12 residues. Germline assignment: CDR1 MNHNS and CDR2 SASEGT. V lost 6 bases and J lost 9, with 12 bases in between. The CDR3 sequence is CASSHLVGEQFF. The CDR3, as DNA: TGTGCCAGCAGCCATTTGGTGGGTGAGCAGTTCTTC.

The V and J genes are TRBV27 and TRBJ2-7, with D tentatively TRBD2 (5 bases). This CDR3 has 14 residues. Germline loops: CDR1 MNHEY, CDR2 SMNVEV (reference sequence). Trimming left V 5 bases short and J 7 bases short, with 18 bases between. The CDR3 DNA reads TGTGCCAGCAGTCCCTCGGTGCGGTCGGGGGAGCAGTACTTC. Residues: CASSPSVRSGEQYF.

The chain carries TRBV7-8 and TRBJ2-7, with TRBD1 matching over 7 bases. V trimming: 4 bases; J trimming: 7 bases; junction bases outside the gene matches: 13. Germline CDR1 and CDR2: SGHVS and FQNEAQ. CDR3 length: 15 amino acids. Written as DNA, the CDR3 is TGTGCCAGCAGCTCCGCGACAGGGCGATTGGGAGAGCAGTACTTC. Translating gives CASSSATGRLGEQYF.

V and J are TRBV9 and TRBJ2-3; D not certain. In germline, CDR1 is SGDLS, CDR2 YYNGEE. V dropped 0 bases and J dropped 4 bases, with 18 bases sitting between them. This CDR3 spans 17 amino acids. CDR3 coding DNA: TGTGCCAGCAGCGTAGGGGTACTCCGGTTCGTCCCAGATACGCAGTATTTT. Protein sequence: CASSVGVLRFVPDTQYF.

The chain joins TRBV6-5 to TRBJ2-7; 7 positions agree with TRBD1. CDR1 and CDR2 from the germline V gene are MNHEY and SVGAGI. V dropped 2 bases and J dropped 7; count of bases not matched to a gene: 5. The CDR3 spans 13 residues. This CDR3 reads CASSYKGGREQYF. DNA of the CDR3: TGTGCCAGCAGTTACAAAGGGGGCAGGGAGCAGTACTTC.

V is TRBV25-1 and J is TRBJ2-1; 9 nucleotides align to TRBD1. Germline V gene data show CDR1 as MGHDK and CDR2 as SYGVNS. J gave up 4 bases and V 5 bases, and 12 bases lay outside the gene matches. The CDR3 covers 17 residues. The DNA of the CDR3 is TGTGCCAGCAGTCCTATCCGGGACAGGGAAACTTACAATGAGCAGTTCTTC. It encodes CASSPIRDRETYNEQFF.

A single count supports this clone. The chain uses TRBV6-5 and TRBJ2-5, with 7 bases aligning to TRBD2. The CDR3 runs 13 residues. Germline V gene sequence: CDR1 MNHEY, CDR2 SVGAGI. After removal of 5 bases from V and 2 bases from J, the junction contained 2 bases not matched to a gene. The CDR3 reads CASSLLAQETQYF. The CDR3 nucleotides are TGTGCCAGCAGTCTACTAGCGCAAGAGACCCAGTACTTC.

The CDR3 DNA follows: TGTGCCAGCACCCATCCATCAGCGGCCTACGAGCAGTACTTC. Protein product: CASTHPSAAYEQYF. V and J are TRBV28 and TRBJ2-7; TRBD2 might be the D (5 bases). V was pared by 7 bases and J by 2 bases, with 15 bases between. CDR3 size: 14 residues. Per the germline V gene, CDR1 is MDHEN and CDR2 is SYDVKM.

This chain connects TRBV7-6 to TRBJ2-1; 11 bases match TRBD2. This CDR3 has 15 residues. The V gene end was trimmed by 3 bases and the J gene end by 5 bases; junction bases not matched to a gene: 3. Germline lookup yields CDR1 SGHVS and CDR2 FNYEAQ. This chain's CDR3 is CASSFLAGGDNEQFF. CDR3 nucleotides: TGTGCCAGCAGCTTTCTAGCGGGAGGCGACAATGAGCAGTTCTTC.

The chain couples TRBV4-1 to TRBJ2-7; tentatively, D is TRBD2 (5 bases). This CDR3 has 15 residues. Trimming cost V 0 bases and J 2 bases, with 11 bases left between them. Germline CDR1 is MGHRA and CDR2 is YSYEKL. The CDR3: CASSQDSPGTYEQYF. The DNA for the CDR3 is TGCGCCAGCAGCCAAGATAGCCCGGGGACCTACGAGCAGTACTTC.

J is TRBJ2-7 and V is TRBV28; 7 positions agree with TRBD1. The length of the CDR3 is 12 residues. Losses at the gene ends were 6 bases for V and 5 bases for J; bases not matched to a gene: 4. The germline gives CDR1 MDHEN, CDR2 SYDVKM. CDR3 loop: CASRLTGNEQYF. In DNA, the CDR3 is TGTGCCAGCAGGCTGACAGGGAACGAGCAGTACTTC.

The chain employs TRBV28 and TRBJ2-5; 9 bases match TRBD1. Germline lookup yields CDR1 MDHEN and CDR2 SYDVKM. The CDR3 sequence is 16 residues long. V lost 2 bases, J lost 5 bases, and 9 bases stayed unmatched. The CDR3 DNA is TGTGCCAGCAGTTTAAAGGACAGGGGAGGTGTGGAGACCCAGTACTTC. This codes for CASSLKDRGGVETQYF.

The V call is TRBV27, the J call TRBJ2-1; the D gene is possibly TRBD2 (6 bases). This CDR3 spans 16 amino acids. V shed 0 bases and J shed 2 bases, with 11 bases lying between them. Germline CDR1 is MNHEY and CDR2 is SMNVEV (reference sequence). CDR3 bases: TGTGCCAGCAGTTTATCGTGGGGACTTCCCTACAATGAGCAGTTCTTC. Translating gives CASSLSWGLPYNEQFF.

As for this clone: Other DNA sequences in the same sample also yield this CDR3. This chain connects TRBV7-8 to TRBJ2-1, with 8 bases matching TRBD2. The V gene end was trimmed by 3 bases and the J gene end by 8 bases; junction bases not matched to a gene: 6. The CDR3 is 14 residues long. Germline V gene sequence: CDR1 SGHVS, CDR2 FQNEAQ. CDR3 DNA sequence: TGTGCCAGCAGCTTCGCGGGGGGCTCCGATGAGCAGTTCTTC. Amino acid sequence: CASSFAGGSDEQFF.

The chain employs TRBV28 and TRBJ2-5, with 7 bases fitting TRBD1. The J call may be mistaken, given a closer DNA end match to TRBJ2-7. The CDR3 loop spans 12 amino acids. Germline V gene sequence: CDR1 MDHEN, CDR2 SYDVKM. The CDR3 protein is CASTGDSYEQYF. The CDR3 DNA reads TGTGCCTCTACAGGGGACAGCTACGAGCAGTACTTC.

The chain carries TRBV27 and TRBJ1-1, with 9 bases identical to TRBD1. Per germline, CDR1 MNHEY and CDR2 SMNVEV (reference sequence). Unmatched junction bases numbered 3, after V lost 3 bases and J lost 4 bases. The CDR3 covers 14 residues. CDR3 residues: CASSFPGQGTEAFF. The CDR3 DNA follows: TGTGCCAGCAGTTTCCCGGGACAGGGCACTGAAGCTTTCTTT.

This clone was found once. The rearrangement links TRBV27 to TRBJ2-7, with D possibly being TRBD1 (6 bases). Germline CDR1 reads MNHEY; CDR2 reads SMNVEV (reference sequence). V lost 5 bases and J 2 bases, leaving 19 bases between the germline ends. This CDR3 is built from 16 residues. In DNA form, the CDR3 reads TGTGCCAGCAGTCCCATCGCGACAGGACGTCCCTACGAGCAGTACTTC. Protein sequence: CASSPIATGRPYEQYF.